The next 12 T cell receptor beta chains were all read from a single sample in a study of T-cell memory formation after mild COVID-19. TCRdb called the 5' RACE reads again in MiXCR, with one record for every CDR3 protein. Found here are 150,000 to 200,000 distinct CDR3 sequences, 11% of them singletons; the top ten hold more than 3.5%. The sequencing sample was made of PBMCs or a T cell subset sorted from them (not recorded which). Receptors originate from a man between 18 and 29 years old who had mild COVID-19 (a few samples of this study predate the infection). Cell type and time point are not known.

This clonotype was seen a few times. The chain combines TRBV29-1 with TRBJ2-2, with D hard to call. V was clipped by 7 bases and J by 2 bases, with 5 bases between them. CDR3 length: 11 residues. Germline lookup yields CDR1 SQVTM and CDR2 ANQGSEA. The CDR3 loop is CSGKNTGELFF. CDR3 sequence (DNA): TGCAGCGGAAAAAACACCGGGGAGCTGTTTTTT.

The V gene is TRBV9, the J gene TRBJ1-5; D is unresolved. CDR3 length: 12 residues. With 0 bases removed from V and 4 bases from J, the gap between germline ends came to 2 bases. Germline V gene lookup returns CDR1 SGDLS and CDR2 YYNGEE. This CDR3 is CASSVGNQPQHF. CDR3 sequence (DNA): TGTGCCAGCAGCGTAGGGAATCAGCCCCAGCATTTT. The variable domain in full, completed from reference TRBV9 and TRBJ1-5, reads DSGVTQTPKHLITATGQRVTLRCSPRSGDLSVYWYQQSLDQGLQFLIQYYNGEERAKGNILERFSAQQFPDLHSELNLSSLELGDSALYFCASSVGNQPQHFGDGTRLSIL.

The chain combines TRBV6-2 or TRBV6-3 with TRBJ2-3; D remains unclear. Germline CDR1 and CDR2: MNHEY and SVGEGT. The CDR3 length is 12 residues. Trimming removed 8 bases from V and 2 bases from J, with 8 bases in between. The CDR3 DNA follows: TGTGCCAGCGCCCTATTCACAGATACGCAGTATTTT. Protein product: CASALFTDTQYF.

This clonotype has only a few counts. Written as DNA, the CDR3 is TGCAGTGCTAGAGATCGGGGGACAGGACGCTACAATGAGCAGTTCTTC. Translating gives CSARDRGTGRYNEQFF. The genes are TRBV20-1 and TRBJ2-1, with 8 bases that match TRBD1. The CDR3 length is 16 residues. Germline loops: CDR1 DFQATT, CDR2 SNEGSKA (reference sequence). J gave up 3 bases and V 0 bases, and 7 bases lay outside the gene matches.

This clonotype has ten or more counts. The chain joins TRBV7-8 to TRBJ2-3, with 12 bases lining up with TRBD2. Trimming cost V 5 bases and J 7 bases; bases outside gene matches: 19. The germline CDR1 and CDR2 sequences are SGHVS and FQNEAQ. The CDR3 is 19 residues long. The CDR3 here is CASSQGQDQRGLAGNTQYF. The CDR3 nucleotides read TGTGCCAGCAGCCAAGGACAGGACCAAAGGGGACTAGCGGGCAATACGCAGTATTTT.

The genes are TRBV7-3 and TRBJ2-3; D is uncertain. The germline V gene has CDR1 SGHTA and CDR2 FQGTGA. This CDR3 comprises 16 residues. Trimming removed 3 bases from V and 2 bases from J, with 15 bases in between. Here the CDR3 DNA reads TGTGCCAGCAGCTTTATGGGTATCTTATACACAGATACGCAGTATTTT. The encoded protein is CASSFMGILYTDTQYF.

This clonotype was seen a handful of times. The V call is TRBV2, the J call TRBJ2-5; D ambiguous. Germline-derived CDR1 and CDR2 are SNHLY and FYNNEI. The CDR3 extends over 12 amino acids. V dropped 7 bases and J dropped 5 bases, with 11 bases sitting between them. The chain's CDR3 is CASNMGKETQYF. The DNA for the CDR3 is TGTGCCAGCAACATGGGGAAGGAGACCCAGTACTTC. Filled out from reference TRBV2 and TRBJ2-5, the complete variable domain reads EPEVTQTPSHQVTQMGQEVILRCVPISNHLYFYWYRQILGQKVEFLVSFYNNEISEKSEIFDDQFSVERPDGSNFTLKIRSTKLEDSAMYFCASNMGKETQYFGPGTRLLVL.

In DNA, the CDR3 is TGTGCCAGCAGTCTAGGGGGGGCCCACAATGAGCAGTTCTTC. This encodes CASSLGGAHNEQFF. J is TRBJ2-1 and V is TRBV6-2 or TRBV6-3, with a tentative D call TRBD2 (7 bases). The V and J ends lost 5 bases and 5 bases respectively, with 13 bases between them. Germline CDR1 reads MNHEY; CDR2 reads SVGEGT. The CDR3 spans 14 residues.

The rearrangement links TRBV7-9 to TRBJ2-1; D ambiguous. In germline, CDR1 is SEHNR, CDR2 FQNEAQ (reference sequence). The V and J ends lost 3 bases and 5 bases respectively, with 11 bases between them. The CDR3 covers 14 residues. The CDR3 region is CASSFEPVNNEQFF. CDR3 nucleotide sequence: TGTGCCAGCAGCTTTGAGCCGGTAAACAATGAGCAGTTCTTC.

This clonotype has just a few counts. V is TRBV6-2 or TRBV6-3 and J is TRBJ1-2; TRBD1 might be the D (6 bases). This CDR3 spans 13 amino acids. In germline, CDR1 is MNHEY, CDR2 SVGEGT. V was pared by 8 bases and J by 8 bases, with 18 bases between. CDR3 residues: CASSPNRDAGYTF. CDR3 sequence (DNA): TGTGCCAGCTCACCCAACAGGGATGCGGGCTACACCTTC.

This clonotype was found a few times. The V gene is TRBV4-2, the J gene TRBJ1-5, with D unresolved. This CDR3 is 14 amino acids long. Looked up from germline, CDR1 is LGHNA and CDR2 is YNFKEQ. V shed 4 bases and J shed 3 bases, with 10 bases lying between them. The CDR3 sequence is CASSPSHTNQPQHF. CDR3 nucleotides: TGTGCCAGCAGCCCGTCTCATACCAATCAGCCCCAGCATTTT.

The chain has TRBV12-3 or TRBV12-4 and TRBJ2-1; D may match TRBD1 or TRBD2 (5 bases each). The CDR3 runs 14 residues. Trimming stripped 6 bases from V and 0 bases from J, with 9 bases between. CDR3 loop: CASSGTSSYNEQFF. Here the CDR3 DNA reads TGTGCCAGCAGCGGGACCAGCTCCTACAATGAGCAGTTCTTC.